Listed below are T cell receptor beta chains from one sample, sequenced in a study of T cells in Graves' hyperthyroidism and ophthalmopathy. TCRdb re-called the multiplex PCR reads with MiXCR, one entry per CDR3 protein. This table holds hundreds of thousands of distinct CDR3 sequences, roughly 18% found once. Sequenced input: blood. The receptors shown here come from a man aged 35-49 years with Graves' hyperthyroidism. Both conserved end residues are part of each CDR3. A D gene is named only where the DNA matches it firmly. The listing skips clone size in some rows; elsewhere it reads once, few, many or a size class.

cdr3_aa	cdr3_nt	j_call	cdr3_length	clone_size	d_call	v_call
CSARDFHESSYEQYF	TGCAGTGCTAGAGATTTCCACGAGAGCTCCTACGAGCAGTACTTC	TRBJ2-7	15	many	-	TRBV20-1
CSARRPGGDQPQHF	TGCAGTGCTAGACGCCCAGGGGGCGATCAGCCCCAGCATTTT	TRBJ1-5	14	many	TRBD1	TRBV20-1
CASSLLGNTIYF	TGTGCCAGCAGCTTGTTAGGAAACACCATATATTTT	TRBJ1-3	12	many	-	TRBV7-2
CASSSGAASGDIQYF	TGTGCCAGCAGTTCTGGGGCTGCCTCGGGGGACATTCAGTACTTC	TRBJ2-4	15	-	-	TRBV12-3/TRBV12-4
CASSWGGGANYGYTF	TGTGCCAGCAGTTGGGGGGGGGGAGCTAACTATGGCTACACCTTC	TRBJ1-2	15	many	-	TRBV28
CASSLNGAGADTQYF	TGTGCCAGCAGTTTAAATGGAGCGGGAGCAGATACGCAGTATTTT	TRBJ2-3	15	-	TRBD2	TRBV12-3/TRBV12-4
CASSVTSGTYNEQFF	TGTGCCAGCAGCGTGACTAGCGGGACCTACAATGAGCAGTTCTTC	TRBJ2-1	15	many	TRBD2	TRBV7-2
CASSPGLFYRELFF	TGCGCCAGCAGCCCCGGACTCTTCTACAGGGAGCTGTTTTTT	TRBJ2-2	14	-	-	TRBV4-1
CASSYSVAGATRELFF	TGTGCCAGCAGTTACTCCGTAGCGGGAGCCACCCGGGAGCTGTTTTTT	TRBJ2-2	16	-	TRBD2	TRBV6-2/TRBV6-3
CASSFQGRLIEQYF	TGTGCCAGCAGCTTCCAGGGCCGGTTGATAGAGCAGTACTTC	TRBJ2-7	14	-	-	TRBV5-6
CASRPDRYNQPQHF	TGTGCCAGCAGACCGGACAGGTATAATCAGCCCCAGCATTTT	TRBJ1-5	14	once	TRBD1	TRBV6-1
CAGQAGGQGAFYEQYF	TGTGCCGGTCAGGCTGGTGGACAGGGGGCCTTCTACGAGCAGTACTTC	TRBJ2-7	16	-	TRBD1	TRBV19
CSASRPRGDIQYF	TGCAGTGCGTCACGGCCAAGGGGCGACATTCAGTACTTC	TRBJ2-4	13	many	-	TRBV20-1
CASSLLAGEVYEQYF	TGTGCCAGCAGCTTACTAGCGGGGGAAGTATACGAGCAGTACTTC	TRBJ2-7	15	many	TRBD2	TRBV7-9
CASSGGGASDTQYF	TGTGCCAGCAGCGGCGGGGGGGCCTCGGATACGCAGTATTTT	TRBJ2-3	14	many	TRBD2	TRBV6-2/TRBV6-3
CASSSQGWEQYF	TGTGCCAGCAGCTCTCAGGGTTGGGAGCAGTACTTC	TRBJ2-7	12	many	-	TRBV7-9
CASTPGGGVNSGELFF	TGTGCCAGCACCCCGGGGGGCGGGGTCAATTCCGGGGAGCTGTTTTTT	TRBJ2-2	16	many	-	TRBV7-2
CASSPSTGDNEQFF	TGTGCCAGCTCACCGTCTACAGGGGACAATGAGCAGTTCTTC	TRBJ2-1	14	-	TRBD1	TRBV18
CASRPNRGNQPQHF	TGTGCCAGCAGGCCTAACAGGGGGAATCAGCCCCAGCATTTT	TRBJ1-5	14	many	TRBD1	TRBV28
CASVTGNEKLFF	TGTGCCAGCGTGACAGGGAATGAAAAACTGTTTTTT	TRBJ1-4	12	many	TRBD1	TRBV28
CASSPQGAGGYTF	TGTGCCAGCAGTCCCCAGGGGGCTGGGGGCTACACCTTC	TRBJ1-2	13	many	TRBD1	TRBV25-1
CASSVGGGPRETQYF	TGTGCCAGCAGTGTAGGGGGGGGGCCGAGGGAGACCCAGTACTTC	TRBJ2-5	15	many	-	TRBV28
CSASDTSETQYF	TGCAGCGCCTCAGACACGTCAGAGACCCAGTACTTC	TRBJ2-5	12	many	-	TRBV29-1
CASSLGREYYEQYF	TGTGCCAGCAGTTTGGGACGGGAATACTACGAGCAGTACTTC	TRBJ2-7	14	few	-	TRBV28
CSGRTGVMNTEAFF	TGCAGTGGCCGGACAGGCGTTATGAACACTGAAGCTTTCTTT	TRBJ1-1	14	-	TRBD1	TRBV20-1
CAISEGTATYEQYF	TGTGCCATCAGTGAGGGGACTGCGACCTACGAGCAGTACTTC	TRBJ2-7	14	many	-	TRBV10-3
CASSPAWVSSYNEQFF	TGTGCCAGCAGCCCAGCCTGGGTGAGCTCCTACAATGAGCAGTTCTTC	TRBJ2-1	16	many	-	TRBV4-2
CASSLAPSGGYNEQFF	TGTGCCAGCAGCTTAGCTCCTAGCGGGGGTTACAATGAGCAGTTCTTC	TRBJ2-1	16	many	TRBD2	TRBV7-2
CASSKRGGTSSHEQFF	TGTGCCAGTAGTAAAAGGGGCGGGACTAGCTCCCATGAGCAGTTCTTC	TRBJ2-1	16	few	TRBD2	TRBV19
CASSSRDLPRADTQYF	TGTGCCAGCAGTTCGAGGGACCTCCCCCGTGCAGATACGCAGTATTTT	TRBJ2-3	16	many	-	TRBV2
CASSPGWTDTQYF	TGCGCCAGCAGCCCGGGTTGGACAGATACGCAGTATTTT	TRBJ2-3	13	once	-	TRBV5-1
CASSSRGTGVNQETQYF	TGTGCCAGCAGCTCTCGTGGGACAGGAGTAAACCAAGAGACCCAGTACTTC	TRBJ2-5	17	few	TRBD1	TRBV7-8
CASSSPSGSGETQYF	TGTGCCAGCAGCTCCCCTTCAGGCTCGGGGGAGACCCAGTACTTC	TRBJ2-5	15	-	-	TRBV5-5
CSVLRHENGYEQYF	TGCAGCGTTCTAAGGCACGAAAATGGCTACGAGCAGTACTTC	TRBJ2-7	14	few	-	TRBV29-1
CASSPPPAGNNEQFF	TGTGCCAGCAGCCCACCCCCGGCAGGGAACAATGAGCAGTTCTTC	TRBJ2-1	15	many	-	TRBV7-2
CASSSEENGSTDTQYF	TGTGCCAGCAGCTCGGAGGAAAACGGGTCCACAGATACGCAGTATTTT	TRBJ2-3	16	-	-	TRBV9
CASSGMGARDSPLHF	TGTGCCAGCAGCGGGATGGGGGCGCGGGATTCACCCCTCCACTTT	TRBJ1-6	15	many	-	TRBV11-2
CASLRTPQETQYF	TGTGCCAGCCTCAGGACTCCACAAGAGACCCAGTACTTC	TRBJ2-5	13	many	-	TRBV6-1
CASSPRISGELFF	TGTGCCAGCAGCCCCAGGATTTCCGGGGAGCTGTTTTTT	TRBJ2-2	13	many	-	TRBV11-2
CASSRQGITEAFF	TGTGCCAGCAGCCGACAGGGAATCACTGAAGCTTTCTTT	TRBJ1-1	13	many	TRBD1	TRBV6-2/TRBV6-3